The following is a TCR beta chain sequence with its context. This entry is derived from a study of CD4 T cell repertoires in COVID-19. Libraries were prepared by immunoSEQ multiplex PCR; TCRdb keeps only in-frame clonotypes and omits some of them. Of more than 65,000 clones listed, about four fifths are singletons. The sample was CD4+ T cells from peripheral blood, taken after recovery from COVID-19. The clonotype originates from a human donor who had COVID-19.

The DNA of the CDR3 is TGTGCCACCGGACTAGCGGGCACAGATACGCAGTATTTT. It encodes CATGLAGTDTQYF. The chain has TRBV19 and TRBJ2-3; 10 bases are a match to TRBD2. Per germline, CDR1 LNHDA and CDR2 SQIVND (reference sequence). This CDR3 has 13 residues. V was pared by 10 bases and J by 1 base, with 2 bases of the junction left unmatched.